The clone carrying this T cell receptor (beta chain) appeared a few times. Its antigen is unknown. Authors' processing steps: Samples had a median of around 94,000 TCRs, ranging about 20,000 to 750,000. TCRdb analysed the RACE reads with MiXCR anew, one entry per CDR3 protein. The authors' filters were not applied to this entry. The sample consists of some 400,000 distinct CDR3 sequences, approximately 5% of them appearing once. This sample is drawn from a study of human T cells and chemical hapten exposure. For the study at large: Alopecia areata, totalis and universalis patients, mostly female, were included.

Time point noted: pre-sensitization, week 0. This sample's treatment: therapeutic diphenylcyclopropenone sensitization with weekly scalp DPC. Venepuncture was done earlier than the placement of each patch test. Findings and limits, study-wide: Significantly more large CDR3 similarity clusters arose among expanded TCRs than among controls.

V was shortened by 0 bases and J by 5 bases, with 8 bases between the two germline ends. This CDR3 is 13 amino acids long. Per germline, CDR1 MNHEY and CDR2 SVGAGI. This TCR was recovered from a woman in her 50s with alopecia areata. Some clones in this sample may be carry-over from other donors' samples. The sample here was whole blood, taken in connection with sensitization to the hapten diphenylcyclopropenone (DPC). The V gene is TRBV6-5, the J gene TRBJ2-7; tentatively, D is TRBD2 (5 bases). The CDR3 sequence: CASSYSSGNEQYF. The CDR3 DNA is TGTGCCAGCAGTTACTCGTCCGGGAACGAGCAGTACTTC.